One and the same sample provided the 17 T cell receptor beta chains below, sequenced in a study of CD4 T cells in relation to SARS-CoV-2 and coronaviruses. No antigen has been assigned to these receptors. Unexposed donor CD4+ T cells date from about 2011-2018, before the COVID-19 pandemic. After roughly 9 days of culture, CD4+ T cells were isolated. Using immunoSEQ multiplex PCR, the repertoire was profiled, and TCRdb retains in-frame clones only, with some absent. In the table there are 21,000 or so clones, about 80% of which are singletons. The specimen was CD4+ T cells from PBMCs, cultured in vitro. These receptors all come from a human donor in good health.

The rearrangement uses TRBV29-1 and TRBJ2-1; no reliable D call. This CDR3 is 13 amino acids long. Trimming removed 3 bases from V and 3 bases from J, with 9 bases in between. Germline V gene lookup returns CDR1 SQVTM and CDR2 ANQGSEA. This CDR3 is CSVEAQFYNEQFF. For the CDR3, the DNA is TGCAGCGTTGAGGCGCAGTTCTACAATGAGCAGTTCTTC.

This chain links TRBV7-2 with TRBJ1-2; D possibly corresponds to TRBD1 (5 bases). Germline V gives CDR1 SGHTA, CDR2 FQGNSA. This CDR3 is 14 amino acids long. The ends were cut back, 5 bases at V and 2 bases at J, with 12 bases in the middle. Written as DNA, the CDR3 is TGTGCCAGCAGCCCCCAGGGAATCAACTATGGCTACACCTTC. It yields the protein CASSPQGINYGYTF.

CDR3 amino acids: CASSQDRGQPQHF. The CDR3 nucleotides read TGTGCCAGCAGCCAAGACAGAGGGCAGCCCCAGCATTTT. The V gene is TRBV3-1 (or the pseudogene TRBV3-2), the J gene TRBJ1-5, with no clear D. The V end was cut by 0 bases, the J end by 7 bases, with 7 bases between. Germline-derived CDR1 and CDR2 are LGHDT and YNNKEL (reference sequence). CDR3 length: 13 amino acids.

The chain uses TRBV19 and TRBJ2-6; TRBD1 might be the D (5 bases). V gave up 5 bases and J gave up 0 bases, with 11 bases separating them. The CDR3 is 16 residues long. Per the germline V gene, CDR1 is LNHDA and CDR2 is SQIVND (reference sequence). The CDR3 bases are TGTGCCAGTAGTCAAGACAGAACCTCTGGGGCCAACGTCCTGACTTTC. Its translation: CASSQDRTSGANVLTF.

The V call is TRBV5-8, the J call TRBJ2-1; the D call may be TRBD1 or TRBD2 (5 bases each). Trimming cost V 6 bases and J 4 bases, with 17 bases left between them. This CDR3 spans 15 amino acids. CDR1 is SGHTS and CDR2 is YDEGEE in the germline V gene. CDR3 nucleotide sequence: TGTGCCAGCATCCGGGACCAAGCGATATACAATGAGCAGTTCTTC. As protein: CASIRDQAIYNEQFF.

J is TRBJ1-1 and V is TRBV18; TRBD1 might be the D (6 bases). The CDR3 covers 18 residues. Trimming cost V 2 bases and J 1 base, with 20 bases left between them. Germline V CDR1 and CDR2: KGHSH, LQKENI. The CDR3 sequence is CASSPSPRAGGGNTEAFF. Here the CDR3 DNA reads TGTGCCAGCTCACCAAGTCCAAGGGCCGGGGGCGGGAACACTGAAGCTTTCTTT.

This rearrangement joins TRBV5-1 to TRBJ2-6, with 7 bases fitting TRBD1. CDR1 and CDR2 from the germline V gene are SGHRS and YFSETQ. The CDR3 length is 20 residues. Unmatched junction bases numbered 16, after V lost 0 bases and J lost 4 bases. The DNA for the CDR3 is TGCGCCAGCAGCTTGGAACCGACAGGGCCAGGTTCGTCCGGGGCCAACGTCCTGACTTTC. Translation: CASSLEPTGPGSSGANVLTF.

This clone was picked up a small number of times. The V gene is TRBV2, the J gene TRBJ2-3; D may be TRBD2 (5 bases). V shed 4 bases and J shed 0 bases, with 11 bases lying between them. The CDR3 totals 15 residues. Germline assignment: CDR1 SNHLY and CDR2 FYNNEI. The CDR3 loop reads CASSVRRTSTDTQYF. CDR3 sequence (DNA): TGTGCCAGCAGTGTAAGGCGGACTAGCACAGATACGCAGTATTTT.

The rearrangement links TRBV5-1 to TRBJ1-2; no definite D call. Germline V CDR1 and CDR2: SGHRS, YFSETQ. Trimming pared 5 bases from V and 2 bases from J, leaving 7 bases between. This CDR3 is 12 amino acids long. The CDR3 spells CASSSGNYGYTF. DNA of the CDR3: TGCGCCAGCAGTAGCGGAAACTATGGCTACACCTTC.

This sequence joins TRBV11-2 and TRBJ2-2; 11 bases are shared with TRBD1. The V gene's germline CDR1 is SGHAT and CDR2 FQNNGV. This CDR3 is built from 15 residues. Trimming took 6 bases from V and 5 from J; bases not matched to a gene: 5. This CDR3 is CASSRGQGGTGELFF. The CDR3 DNA sequence: TGTGCCAGCAGTCGGGGACAGGGGGGAACCGGGGAGCTGTTTTTT.

This chain connects TRBV7-2 to TRBJ2-5, with a weak D call TRBD2 (5 bases). With 3 bases removed from V and 4 bases from J, the gap between germline ends came to 15 bases. This CDR3 contains 15 residues. Germline V gene lookup returns CDR1 SGHTA and CDR2 FQGNSA. The CDR3 spells CASSFAATRTETQYF. CDR3 DNA: TGTGCCAGCAGCTTTGCCGCCACTAGAACAGAGACCCAGTACTTC. The whole variable domain, remainder taken from reference TRBV7-2 and TRBJ2-5, is GAGVSQSPSNKVTEKGKDVELRCDPISGHTALYWYRQSLGQGLEFLIYFQGNSAPDKSGLPSDRFSAERTGGSVSTLTIQRTQQEDSAVYLCASSFAATRTETQYFGPGTRLLVL.

This rearrangement joins TRBV27 to TRBJ2-7; perhaps TRBD2 as D (7 bases). V lost 9 bases and J lost 3, with 18 bases in between. This CDR3 region has 14 residues. The V gene's germline CDR1 is MNHEY and CDR2 SMNVEV (reference sequence). The CDR3 sequence: CASRGASAGYEQYF. CDR3 DNA sequence: TGTGCCAGTCGGGGGGCTAGCGCCGGCTACGAGCAGTACTTC.

This chain links TRBV15 with TRBJ1-6; unclear D gene. Deletions cut 2 bases from V and 6 bases from J, with 14 bases between. CDR3 size: 16 residues. Per germline, CDR1 LNHNV and CDR2 YYDKDF (reference sequence). Here the CDR3 reads CATSRSVVSVNSPLHF. The CDR3 region has the DNA TGTGCCACCAGCAGATCCGTTGTGAGCGTTAATTCACCCCTCCACTTT.

V usage is TRBV5-5 and J usage is TRBJ1-1, with TRBD1 as a possible D gene (5 bases). Per germline, CDR1 SGHKS and CDR2 YYEKEE (reference sequence). The CDR3 extends over 17 amino acids. V was pared by 3 bases and J by 2 bases, with 20 bases between. This CDR3 is CASSWYGAGSLNTEAFF. DNA of the CDR3: TGTGCCAGCAGCTGGTACGGGGCCGGCAGCCTAAACACTGAAGCTTTCTTT.

The V call is TRBV3-1 (or the pseudogene TRBV3-2), the J call TRBJ1-1, with D uncertain. The germline V gene has CDR1 LGHDT and CDR2 YNNKEL (reference sequence). The CDR3 contains 12 residues. V was clipped by 0 bases and J by 5 bases, with 4 bases between them. CDR3 DNA: TGTGCCAGCAGCCAAGATCGGACTGAAGCTTTCTTT. Protein product: CASSQDRTEAFF.

V gene TRBV5-1 combines with J gene TRBJ2-7; D unclear. Germline lookup yields CDR1 SGHRS and CDR2 YFSETQ. The V and J ends lost 7 bases and 2 bases respectively, with 7 bases between them. This CDR3 spans 11 amino acids. In DNA form, the CDR3 reads TGCGCCAGCGGGGATACCTACGAGCAGTACTTC. As protein: CASGDTYEQYF.

This clone was recorded once. This rearrangement joins TRBV18 to TRBJ2-5; D remains ambiguous. The CDR3 is 13 residues long. Germline V lookup: CDR1 KGHSH, CDR2 LQKENI. Trimming removed 6 bases at V and 0 bases at J, with 8 bases between. In DNA, the CDR3 is TGTGCCAGCTCCAGGAAGGACCAAGAGACCCAGTACTTC. This sequence encodes CASSRKDQETQYF. Supplemented by reference TRBV18 and TRBJ2-5, the full variable domain reads NAGVMQNPRHLVRRRGQEARLRCSPMKGHSHVYWYRQLPEEGLKFMVYLQKENIIDESGMPKERFSAEFPKEGPSILRIQQVVRGDSAAYFCASSRKDQETQYFGPGTRLLVL.